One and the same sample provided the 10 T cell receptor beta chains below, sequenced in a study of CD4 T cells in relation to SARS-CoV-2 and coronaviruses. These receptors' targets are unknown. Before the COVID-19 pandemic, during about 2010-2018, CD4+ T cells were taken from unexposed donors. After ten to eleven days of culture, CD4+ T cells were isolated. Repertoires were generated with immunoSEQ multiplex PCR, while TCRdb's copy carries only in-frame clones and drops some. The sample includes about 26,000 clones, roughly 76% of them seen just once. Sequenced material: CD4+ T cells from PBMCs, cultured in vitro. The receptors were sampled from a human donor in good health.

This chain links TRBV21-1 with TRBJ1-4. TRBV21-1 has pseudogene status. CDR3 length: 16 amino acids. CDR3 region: CASSIGEHLRYEKLFF. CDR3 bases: TGTGCCAGCAGCATAGGAGAACACCTAAGGTATGAAAAACTGTTTTTT.

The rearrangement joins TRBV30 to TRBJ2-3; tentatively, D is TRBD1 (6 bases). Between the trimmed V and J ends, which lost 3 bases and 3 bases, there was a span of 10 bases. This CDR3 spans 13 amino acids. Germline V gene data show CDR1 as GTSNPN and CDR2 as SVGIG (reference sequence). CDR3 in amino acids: CAWRTGWTDTQYF. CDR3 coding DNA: TGTGCCTGGAGGACAGGATGGACAGATACGCAGTATTTT.

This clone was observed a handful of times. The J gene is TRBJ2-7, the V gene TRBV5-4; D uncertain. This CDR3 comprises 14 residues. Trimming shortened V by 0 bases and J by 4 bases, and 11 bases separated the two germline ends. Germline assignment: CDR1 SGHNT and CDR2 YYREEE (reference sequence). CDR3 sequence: CASSLDARSYEQYF. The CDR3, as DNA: TGTGCCAGCAGCTTGGACGCTAGGTCTTACGAGCAGTACTTC.

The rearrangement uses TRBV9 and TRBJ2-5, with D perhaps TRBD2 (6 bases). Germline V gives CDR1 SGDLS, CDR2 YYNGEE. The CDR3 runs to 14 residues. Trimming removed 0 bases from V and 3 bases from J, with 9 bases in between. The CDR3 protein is CASSVGVAEETQYF. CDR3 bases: TGTGCCAGCAGCGTAGGGGTAGCGGAAGAGACCCAGTACTTC.

The CDR3 sequence: CASSPTRGYNEQFF. In nucleotides, the CDR3 is TGTGCCAGCAGCCCAACCCGGGGTTACAATGAGCAGTTCTTC. The chain is built from TRBV7-2 and TRBJ2-1; D possibly corresponds to TRBD2 (5 bases). The germline V and J ends were trimmed by 5 bases and 4 bases, with 12 bases remaining between them. The germline V gene encodes CDR1 SGHTA and CDR2 FQGNSA. This CDR3 has 14 amino acids.

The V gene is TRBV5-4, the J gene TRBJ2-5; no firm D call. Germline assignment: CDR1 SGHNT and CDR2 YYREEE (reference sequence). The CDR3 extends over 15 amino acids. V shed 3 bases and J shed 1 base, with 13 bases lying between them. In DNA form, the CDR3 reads TGTGCCAGCAGCTGGCGGTGGGCCCCCCAAGAGACCCAGTACTTC. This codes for CASSWRWAPQETQYF.

CDR3 DNA sequence: TGCGCCAGCAGCCAAGATCACGGCGGGACTAGCGGGGGCCCCAACACAGATACGCAGTATTTT. Protein sequence: CASSQDHGGTSGGPNTDTQYF. The gene calls are TRBV4-3 and TRBJ2-3; 14 bases are shared with TRBD2. Per the germline V gene, CDR1 is LGHNA and CDR2 is YSLEER. After removal of 0 bases from V and 2 bases from J, the junction contained 13 bases not matched to a gene. The CDR3 is made up of 21 amino acids.

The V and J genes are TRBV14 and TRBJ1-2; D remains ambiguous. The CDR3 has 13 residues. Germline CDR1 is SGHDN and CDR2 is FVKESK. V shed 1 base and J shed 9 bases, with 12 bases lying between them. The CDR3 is CASSQVEALSYTF. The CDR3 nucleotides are TGTGCCAGCAGCCAAGTTGAGGCCTTAAGCTACACCTTC.

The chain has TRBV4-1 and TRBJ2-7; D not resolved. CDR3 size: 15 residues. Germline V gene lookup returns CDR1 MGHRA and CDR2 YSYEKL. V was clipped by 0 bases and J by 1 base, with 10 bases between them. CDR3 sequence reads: CASSQDFGRSYEQYF. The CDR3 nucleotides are TGCGCCAGCAGCCAAGATTTCGGCAGATCCTACGAGCAGTACTTC.

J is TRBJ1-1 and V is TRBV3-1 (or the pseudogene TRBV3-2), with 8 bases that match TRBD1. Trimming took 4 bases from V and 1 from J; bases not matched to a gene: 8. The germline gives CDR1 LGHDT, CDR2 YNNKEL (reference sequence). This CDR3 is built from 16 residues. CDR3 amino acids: CASSPAGGSGNTEAFF. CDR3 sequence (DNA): TGTGCCAGCAGCCCCGCAGGGGGCTCGGGGAACACTGAAGCTTTCTTT.